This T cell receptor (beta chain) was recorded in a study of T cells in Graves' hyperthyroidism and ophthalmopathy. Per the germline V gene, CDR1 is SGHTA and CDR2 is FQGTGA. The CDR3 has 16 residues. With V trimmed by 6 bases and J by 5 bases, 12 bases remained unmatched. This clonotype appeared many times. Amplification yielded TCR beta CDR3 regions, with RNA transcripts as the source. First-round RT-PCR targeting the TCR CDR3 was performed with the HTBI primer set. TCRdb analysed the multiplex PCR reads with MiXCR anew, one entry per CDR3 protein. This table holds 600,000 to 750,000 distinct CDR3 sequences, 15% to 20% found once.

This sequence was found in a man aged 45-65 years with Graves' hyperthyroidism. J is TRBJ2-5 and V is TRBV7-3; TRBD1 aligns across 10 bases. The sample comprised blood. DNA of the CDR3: TGTGCCAGCAGTCCTCATGGACAGGGGGGTATGGAGACCCAGTACTTC. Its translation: CASSPHGQGGMETQYF.